This TCR beta chain comes out of a study of cytomegalovirus exposure and HLA in healthy donors. CDR1 is LNHDA, CDR2 SQIVND, per germline (reference sequence). The CDR3 contains 15 residues. The V and J ends lost 5 bases and 5 bases, in that order; junction bases with no gene match: 6. The PCR contained 60 Vbeta and 13 Jbeta primers. Sequencing was performed with immunoSEQ multiplex PCR; in TCRdb, only in-frame clones are kept and a portion is missing. There are 120,000 to 150,000 clones in the sample; roughly three quarters occur only once, and roughly 4% lies in the top ten. This clone has just a few counts.

The sequenced sample consisted of PBMCs. The clonotype originates from a man younger than 35 in good health and CMV-seronegative. The V call is TRBV19, the J call TRBJ1-6; 7 bases match TRBD1. This CDR3 reads CASSGDSVDNSPLHF. The DNA for the CDR3 is TGTGCCAGTAGTGGGGACAGTGTGGATAATTCACCCCTCCACTTT.